The 21 T cell receptor beta chains below all came from one sample that was sequenced in a study of regulatory T cells in long-lasting Graves disease. The time point was: newly diagnosed GD, antithyroid drugs for less than 3 months. Making the TCR library involved RNA that had been extracted from PBMCs. Researchers made TCR beta libraries by using iRepertoire HTBI primers and running Arm-PCR on CDR3 regions. TCRdb passed the multiplex PCR reads through MiXCR, listing each CDR3 protein once. The table records 350,000 to 500,000 distinct CDR3 sequences, approximately 14% of them present only once. This sample was also put to use in a study of T cells in Graves' hyperthyroidism and ophthalmopathy.

The sample here was peripheral blood mononuclear cells (PBMCs), taken at new diagnosis, from a patient treated with antithyroid drugs. The receptors here all came from a woman in her forties or fifties with Graves disease.

The sample holds many counts of this clonotype. Here the CDR3 DNA reads TGTGCCAGCAGCTTGCGGAGGGAAGTAATCCCCACTGAAGCTTTCTTT. Encoded protein: CASSLRREVIPTEAFF. The genes are TRBV5-6 and TRBJ1-1; D not resolved. There are 16 residues in the CDR3. Trimming removed 1 base at V and 4 bases at J, with 17 bases between. Per the germline V gene, CDR1 is SGHDT and CDR2 is YYEEEE.

This clonotype was seen a handful of times. The conserved final phenylalanine or tryptophan is absent from the CDR3, which likely points to a read error. The chain joins TRBV2 to TRBJ1-6; D not certain. V shed 4 bases and J shed 10 bases, with 17 bases lying between them. CDR1 and CDR2 from the germline V gene are SNHLY and FYNNEI. The CDR3 length is 15 residues. The chain's CDR3 is CASSGEVYEGSPLHL. Written as DNA, the CDR3 is TGTGCCAGCAGTGGGGAGGTTTATGAAGGATCACCCCTCCACCTT.

This chain joins TRBV18 and TRBJ1-1; D unresolved. CDR3 size: 15 residues. Looked up from germline, CDR1 is KGHSH and CDR2 is LQKENI. The V end lost 0 bases, the J end lost 0 bases, and 8 bases lay between the germline ends. DNA for the CDR3: TGTGCCAGCTCACCACCGTCCTACATGAACACTGAAGCTTTCTTT. Its protein product is CASSPPSYMNTEAFF.

The table lists this clonotype with a few counts. The chain links TRBV27 to TRBJ2-1; no firm D call. This CDR3 is built from 19 residues. V was cut by 2 bases and J by 0 bases, with 20 bases left in between. CDR1 MNHEY and CDR2 SMNVEV come from the germline V gene (reference sequence). The CDR3 sequence is CASSLLMKDSLSSYNEQFF. CDR3 coding DNA: TGTGCCAGCAGTTTACTGATGAAAGACTCGTTGAGCTCCTACAATGAGCAGTTCTTC.

This chain connects TRBV9 to TRBJ2-3; weak D call: TRBD1 (5 bases). The CDR3 has 15 residues. V lost 0 bases, J lost 7 bases, and 15 bases lay in between. In germline, CDR1 is SGDLS, CDR2 YYNGEE. As DNA, the CDR3 is TGTGCCAGCAGCGTAGCTCCCCAGGGCCTAAATACGCAGTATTTT. Translated: CASSVAPQGLNTQYF.

This clonotype has a count of ten or more. In DNA form, the CDR3 reads TGTGCCAGCAGCCCCCAGACTAGCGGGAGCACAGATACGCAGTATTTT. Protein: CASSPQTSGSTDTQYF. V usage is TRBV3-1 and J usage is TRBJ2-3; 10 bases fit TRBD2. CDR3 length: 16 residues. Germline CDR1 LGHDT, CDR2 YNNKEL (reference sequence). V trimming: 4 bases; J trimming: 0 bases; junction bases outside the gene matches: 4.

This clonotype was seen at least ten times. This chain uses TRBV3-1 with TRBJ2-1; unclear D gene. The CDR3 length is 14 residues. V was clipped by 2 bases and J by 1 base, with 6 bases between them. CDR1 and CDR2 (germline): LGHDT, YNNKEL (reference sequence). CDR3 region: CASSQIGSYNEQFF. The CDR3 DNA reads TGTGCCAGCAGCCAAATCGGATCCTACAATGAGCAGTTCTTC.

In its sample, this clonotype was seen a few times. This CDR3 is missing its conserved last phenylalanine or tryptophan, likely due to a read error. J is TRBJ2-1 and V is TRBV7-9; D is perhaps TRBD1 (6 bases). In germline, CDR1 is SEHNR, CDR2 FQNEAQ (reference sequence). Trimming took off 7 bases at V and 9 bases at J, with 13 bases between the two ends. This CDR3 spans 12 amino acids. The CDR3: CASNRGGSEQFL. The CDR3 DNA follows: TGTGCCAGCAATAGAGGGGGTTCTGAGCAGTTCCTC.

The rearrangement uses TRBV5-1 and TRBJ2-3, with a weak D call TRBD1 (5 bases). There are 16 residues in the CDR3. The V end was cut by 0 bases, the J end by 4 bases, with 15 bases between. Germline V gene sequence: CDR1 SGHRS, CDR2 YFSETQ. The CDR3 loop reads CASSLARRGSPDTQYF. As DNA, the CDR3 is TGCGCCAGCAGCTTGGCTCGAAGGGGTTCCCCAGATACGCAGTATTTT.

This clonotype has ten or more counts. The rearrangement joins TRBV12-3 or TRBV12-4 to TRBJ1-4; tentatively, D is TRBD1 (5 bases). The CDR3 runs 17 residues. Trimming pared 6 bases from V and 1 base from J, leaving 18 bases between. CDR3 in amino acids: CASSAGTRVVTNEKLFF. In DNA, the CDR3 is TGTGCCAGCAGCGCCGGGACCAGGGTAGTAACTAATGAAAAACTGTTTTTT.

This chain uses TRBV20-1 with TRBJ2-1; TRBD1 is a possible D gene (5 bases). Per germline, CDR1 DFQATT and CDR2 SNEGSKA (reference sequence). This CDR3 is built from 20 residues. With 1 base removed from V and 4 bases from J, the gap between germline ends came to 29 bases. The CDR3 region has the DNA TGCAGTGCTAGAGGTCTGTCTACTCGAGCAGGGCATAGGCTTTACAATGAGCAGTTCTTC. It codes for CSARGLSTRAGHRLYNEQFF.

This clonotype was seen many times. The genes are TRBV3-1 and TRBJ2-3; no clear D. CDR3 length: 13 amino acids. Deletions cut 0 bases from V and 4 bases from J, with 5 bases between. In germline, CDR1 is LGHDT, CDR2 YNNKEL (reference sequence). This chain's CDR3 is CASSQEAPDTQYF. For the CDR3, the DNA is TGTGCCAGCAGCCAAGAGGCCCCAGATACGCAGTATTTT.

The genes are TRBV10-3 and TRBJ2-7, with D possibly matching TRBD2 (6 bases). The CDR3 extends over 15 amino acids. Germline CDR1 ENHRY, CDR2 SYGVKD. The V end lost 3 bases, the J end lost 4 bases, and 16 bases lay between the germline ends. CDR3 nucleotide sequence: TGTGCCATCAGTGATTATAGGGACTCCTCTTACGAGCAGTACTTC. Its translation is CAISDYRDSSYEQYF.

The gene calls are TRBV28 and TRBJ1-1; D is unclear. This CDR3 is 13 amino acids long. Trimming took off 10 bases at V and 3 bases at J, with 15 bases between the two ends. The germline V gene has CDR1 MDHEN and CDR2 SYDVKM. The CDR3 nucleotides are TGTGCCATTATTGGGGAGGCGGACACTGAAGCTTTCTTT. This sequence encodes CAIIGEADTEAFF.

In this sample, this clonotype turned up a few times. This chain connects TRBV10-3 to TRBJ2-2; TRBD1 agrees at 12 bases. Germline CDR1 is ENHRY and CDR2 is SYGVKD. The V and J ends lost 8 bases and 6 bases, in that order; junction bases with no gene match: 7. CDR3 size: 15 residues. CDR3: CAILRGTGGSGELFF. The CDR3, as DNA: TGTGCCATCTTAAGAGGGACAGGGGGCTCCGGGGAGCTGTTTTTT.

This clonotype showed up many times. The rearrangement uses TRBV2 and TRBJ2-1, with 9 bases aligning to TRBD2. CDR1 and CDR2 (germline): SNHLY, FYNNEI. V shed 2 bases and J 0 bases; nucleotides not matched to a gene: 2. The CDR3 spans 16 residues. CDR3 protein: CASSEQTSGSYNEQFF. DNA of the CDR3: TGTGCCAGCAGTGAACAGACTAGCGGCTCCTACAATGAGCAGTTCTTC.

This clonotype was seen more than once but under ten times. This chain joins TRBV18 and TRBJ2-1; 7 bases fit TRBD2. Germline-derived CDR1 and CDR2 are KGHSH and LQKENI. The CDR3 is 17 amino acids. The J segment lost 6 bases and the V segment lost 3 bases, leaving 14 bases of the junction unmatched. CDR3 in DNA: TGTGCCAGCTCACCCACCCCCCAGGGCACGGGGGGCAATGAGCAGTTCTTC. Translated: CASSPTPQGTGGNEQFF. Drawing the rest from reference TRBV18 and TRBJ2-1, the complete variable domain is NAGVMQNPRHLVRRRGQEARLRCSPMKGHSHVYWYRQLPEEGLKFMVYLQKENIIDESGMPKERFSAEFPKEGPSILRIQQVVRGDSAAYFCASSPTPQGTGGNEQFFGPGTRLTVL.

The chain joins TRBV12-3 or TRBV12-4 to TRBJ2-2, with a possible D match to TRBD2 (5 bases). CDR3 size: 13 residues. Trimming took 10 bases from V and 3 from J, leaving 12 bases between them. The chain's CDR3 is CANRGYDTGELFF. The CDR3 DNA reads as TGTGCCAACAGAGGGTATGACACCGGGGAGCTGTTTTTT.

V and J are TRBV30 and TRBJ2-7; 9 nucleotides match TRBD2. Trimming removed 2 bases from V and 1 base from J; junction bases left unmatched: 9. CDR1 is GTSNPN and CDR2 is SVGIG in the germline V gene (reference sequence). There are 16 residues in the CDR3. The CDR3, as DNA: TGTGCCTGGAGTACTTTGCTGGGACTAGCTTCCTACGAGCAGTACTTC. Amino acid sequence: CAWSTLLGLASYEQYF. Drawing the rest from reference TRBV30 and TRBJ2-7, the complete variable domain is SQTIHQWPATLVQPVGSPLSLECTVEGTSNPNLYWYRQAAGRGLQLLFYSVGIGQISSEVPQNLSASRPQDRQFILSSKKLLLSDSGFYLCAWSTLLGLASYEQYFGPGTRLTVT.

In this sample, this clonotype turned up many times. The chain links TRBV20-1 to TRBJ2-5; D possibly matches TRBD1 or TRBD2 (6 bases each). This CDR3 is built from 14 residues. The germline gives CDR1 DFQATT, CDR2 SNEGSKA (reference sequence). V dropped 3 bases and J dropped 2 bases, with 13 bases sitting between them. CDR3 in DNA: TGCAGTGCTAGTGGGACACTAGCACAAGAGACCCAGTACTTC. It codes for CSASGTLAQETQYF.

The chain uses TRBV9 and TRBJ2-2; TRBD2 matches at 7 bases. This CDR3 has 15 residues. Germline values: CDR1 SGDLS, CDR2 YYNGEE. V was pared by 1 base and J by 0 bases, with 0 bases of the junction left unmatched. CDR3 region: CASSVTSANTGELFF. The CDR3 region has the DNA TGTGCCAGCAGCGTAACTAGCGCGAACACCGGGGAGCTGTTTTTT.